The 8 T cell receptor beta chains below were found in one sample sequenced in a study of T-cell memory formation after mild COVID-19. In TCRdb, the 5' RACE reads were re-called with MiXCR into one record per CDR3 protein. The table shows 350,000 to 450,000 distinct CDR3 sequences, with under 15% occurring only once. What was sequenced was PBMCs or a T cell subset sorted from them (not recorded which). The receptors were sampled from a man between 18 and 35 years old who had mild COVID-19 (a few samples of this study predate the infection). Cell type and time point are not known.

This clonotype was found a few times. This sequence joins TRBV7-9 and TRBJ2-3, with D perhaps given as TRBD1 or TRBD2 (6 bases each). The V end was cut by 2 bases, the J end by 7 bases, with 16 bases between. The CDR3 length is 15 residues. The germline gives CDR1 SEHNR, CDR2 FQNEAQ (reference sequence). The CDR3 nucleotides are TGTGCCAGCAGCTTACAGGACATTCGGGGGCATACGCAGTATTTT. Amino acid sequence: CASSLQDIRGHTQYF. The full variable domain, in which reference TRBV7-9 and TRBJ2-3 provide the parts outside the CDR3, is DTGVSQNPRHKITKRGQNVTFRCDPISEHNRLYWYRQTLGQGPEFLTYFQNEAQLEKSRLLSDRFSAERPKGSFSTLEIQRTEQGDSAMYLCASSLQDIRGHTQYFGPGTRLTVL.

This clonotype was observed a few times. CDR3 amino acids: CASKGVSTDTQYF. In nucleotides, the CDR3 is TGCGCCAGCAAAGGGGTTAGCACAGATACGCAGTATTTT. The chain employs TRBV4-1 and TRBJ2-3, with a weak D call TRBD1 (5 bases). This CDR3 is 13 amino acids long. CDR1 and CDR2 from the germline V gene are MGHRA and YSYEKL. The V and J ends lost 7 bases and 0 bases respectively, with 8 bases between them.

The chain is built from TRBV11-2 and TRBJ2-5; weak D call: TRBD1 (6 bases). Trimming pared 4 bases from V and 4 bases from J, leaving 13 bases between. Germline CDR1 and CDR2: SGHAT and FQNNGV. CDR3 length: 14 amino acids. Here the CDR3 DNA reads TGTGCCAGCAGCTCAGCAGGGGTCAGAGAGACCCAGTACTTC. This codes for CASSSAGVRETQYF.

A single count supports this clonotype. The chain recombines TRBV20-1 with TRBJ2-2; 7 nucleotides match TRBD1. CDR1 and CDR2 (germline): DFQATT, SNEGSKA (reference sequence). J lost 6 bases, V lost 3 bases, and 7 bases had no gene match. This CDR3 is 14 amino acids long. CDR3 bases: TGCAGTGCTAGGGAGCTACAGGGGTCCGGGGAGCTGTTTTTT. Its protein is CSARELQGSGELFF.

This clonotype was picked up many times. The chain is built from TRBV7-3 and TRBJ2-2; D unresolved. Germline CDR1 reads SGHTA; CDR2 reads FQGTGA. Deletions cut 5 bases from V and 3 bases from J, with 7 bases between. The CDR3 runs 13 residues. The CDR3: CASSLSYTGELFF. CDR3 nucleotide sequence: TGTGCCAGCAGCCTTAGTTACACCGGGGAGCTGTTTTTT.

The chain is built from TRBV20-1 and TRBJ2-1; D could derive from TRBD1 or TRBD2 (6 bases each). V was shortened by 5 bases and J by 10 bases, with 24 bases between the two germline ends. The V gene's germline CDR1 is DFQATT and CDR2 SNEGSKA (reference sequence). The CDR3 length is 15 residues. The CDR3 sequence: CSAAEMVTGAGEQFF. The DNA for the CDR3 is TGCAGTGCTGCAGAGATGGTAACGGGGGCAGGAGAGCAGTTCTTC.

The chain combines TRBV10-3 with TRBJ2-3; 10 nucleotides agree with TRBD2. The CDR3 sequence is 15 residues long. Germline V lookup: CDR1 ENHRY, CDR2 SYGVKD. After removal of 4 bases from V and 3 bases from J, the junction contained 4 bases not matched to a gene. The CDR3 loop is CAISGLLAGTDTQYF. The CDR3 DNA is TGTGCCATCAGTGGCCTACTAGCGGGGACAGATACGCAGTATTTT.

The sample holds a few counts of this clonotype. The J gene is TRBJ2-1, the V gene TRBV5-1; D may match TRBD1 or TRBD2 (5 bases each). From germline, CDR1 is SGHRS and CDR2 YFSETQ. The CDR3 extends over 16 amino acids. V lost 5 bases and J 5 bases, leaving 20 bases between the germline ends. In DNA form, the CDR3 reads TGCGCCAGCAGAACCGTCCCGGGACGGGTCGACAATGAGCAGTTCTTC. Protein product: CASRTVPGRVDNEQFF.